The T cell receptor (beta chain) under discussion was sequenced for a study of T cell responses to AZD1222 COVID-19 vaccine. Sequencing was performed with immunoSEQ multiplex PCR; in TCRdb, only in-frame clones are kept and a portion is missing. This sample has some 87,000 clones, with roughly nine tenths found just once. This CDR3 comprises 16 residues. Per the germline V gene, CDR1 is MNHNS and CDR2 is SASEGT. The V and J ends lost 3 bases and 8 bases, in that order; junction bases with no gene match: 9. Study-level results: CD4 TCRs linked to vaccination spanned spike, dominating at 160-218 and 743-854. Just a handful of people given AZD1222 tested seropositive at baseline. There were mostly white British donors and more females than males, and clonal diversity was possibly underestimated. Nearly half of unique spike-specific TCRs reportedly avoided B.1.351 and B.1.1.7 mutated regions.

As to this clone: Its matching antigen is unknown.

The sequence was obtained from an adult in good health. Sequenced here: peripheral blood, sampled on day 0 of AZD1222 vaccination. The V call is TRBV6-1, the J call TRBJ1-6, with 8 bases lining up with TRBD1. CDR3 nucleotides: TGTGCCAGCAGTGAGGGGACAGGAGGAGTACATTCACCCCTCCACTTT. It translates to CASSEGTGGVHSPLHF.